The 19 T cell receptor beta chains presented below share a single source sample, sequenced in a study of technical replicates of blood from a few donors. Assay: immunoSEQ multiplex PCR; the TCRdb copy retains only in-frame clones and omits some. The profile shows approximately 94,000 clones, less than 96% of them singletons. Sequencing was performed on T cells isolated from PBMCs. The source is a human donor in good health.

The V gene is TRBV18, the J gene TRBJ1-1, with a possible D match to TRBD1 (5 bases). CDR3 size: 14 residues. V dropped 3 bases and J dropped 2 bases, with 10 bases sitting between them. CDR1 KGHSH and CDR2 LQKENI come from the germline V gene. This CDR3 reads CASSPGGVNTEAFF. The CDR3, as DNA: TGTGCCAGCTCACCCGGGGGGGTAAACACTGAAGCTTTCTTT.

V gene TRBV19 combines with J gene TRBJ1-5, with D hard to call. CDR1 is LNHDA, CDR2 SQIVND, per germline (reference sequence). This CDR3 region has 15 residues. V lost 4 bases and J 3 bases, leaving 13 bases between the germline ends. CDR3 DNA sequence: TGTGCCAGTAGTAAAGTTCACCCTACCAATCAGCCCCAGCATTTT. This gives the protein CASSKVHPTNQPQHF. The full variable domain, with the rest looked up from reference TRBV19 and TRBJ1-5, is DGGITQSPKYLFRKEGQNVTLSCEQNLNHDAMYWYRQDPGQGLRLIYYSQIVNDFQKGDIAEGYSVSREKKESFPLTVTSAQKNPTAFYLCASSKVHPTNQPQHFGDGTRLSIL.

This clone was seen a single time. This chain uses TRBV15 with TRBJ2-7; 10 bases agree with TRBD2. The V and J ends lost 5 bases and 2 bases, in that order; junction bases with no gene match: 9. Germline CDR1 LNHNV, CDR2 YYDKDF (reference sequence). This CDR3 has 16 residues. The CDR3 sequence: CATSGRTSGGTYEQYF. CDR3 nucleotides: TGTGCCACCAGCGGAAGGACTAGCGGAGGAACCTACGAGCAGTACTTC.

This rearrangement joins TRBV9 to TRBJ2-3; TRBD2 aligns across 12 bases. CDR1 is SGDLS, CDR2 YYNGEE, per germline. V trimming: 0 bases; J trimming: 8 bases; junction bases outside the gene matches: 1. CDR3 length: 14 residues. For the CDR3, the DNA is TGTGCCAGCAGCGTAGCACTAGCGGGGGGTACGCAGTATTTT. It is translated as CASSVALAGGTQYF.

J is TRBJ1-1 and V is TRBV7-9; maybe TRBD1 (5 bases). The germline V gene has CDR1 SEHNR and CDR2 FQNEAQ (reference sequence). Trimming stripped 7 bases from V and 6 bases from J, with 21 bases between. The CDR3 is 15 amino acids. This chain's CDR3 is CASIQEGREGPEAFF. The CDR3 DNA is TGTGCCAGCATTCAAGAGGGCAGGGAGGGACCTGAAGCTTTCTTT.

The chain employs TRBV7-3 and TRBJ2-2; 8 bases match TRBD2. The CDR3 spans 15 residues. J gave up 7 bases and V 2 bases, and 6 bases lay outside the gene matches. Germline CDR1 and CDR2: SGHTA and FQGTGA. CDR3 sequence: CASSLWAGGNGELFF. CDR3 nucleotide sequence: TGTGCCAGCAGCTTATGGGCGGGAGGTAACGGGGAGCTGTTTTTT.

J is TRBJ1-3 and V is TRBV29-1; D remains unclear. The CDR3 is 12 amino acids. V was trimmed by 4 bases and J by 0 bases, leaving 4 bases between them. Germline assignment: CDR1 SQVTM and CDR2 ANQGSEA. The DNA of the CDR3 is TGCAGCGTTGCTGTCTCTGGAAACACCATATATTTT. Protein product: CSVAVSGNTIYF.

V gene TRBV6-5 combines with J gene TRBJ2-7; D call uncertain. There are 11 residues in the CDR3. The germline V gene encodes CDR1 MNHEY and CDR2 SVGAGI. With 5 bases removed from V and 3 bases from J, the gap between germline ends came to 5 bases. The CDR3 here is CASSTIYEQYF. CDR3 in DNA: TGTGCCAGCAGTACAATCTACGAGCAGTACTTC.

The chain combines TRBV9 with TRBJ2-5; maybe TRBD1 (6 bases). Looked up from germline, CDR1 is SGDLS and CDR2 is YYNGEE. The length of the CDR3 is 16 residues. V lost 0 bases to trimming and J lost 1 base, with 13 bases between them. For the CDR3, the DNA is TGTGCCAGCAGCGTAGCTGGGACACTACCCCAAGAGACCCAGTACTTC. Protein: CASSVAGTLPQETQYF.

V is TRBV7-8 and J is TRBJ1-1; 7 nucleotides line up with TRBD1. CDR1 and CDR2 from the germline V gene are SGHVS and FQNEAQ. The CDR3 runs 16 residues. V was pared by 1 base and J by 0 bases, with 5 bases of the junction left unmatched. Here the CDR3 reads CASSLGSGTVNTEAFF. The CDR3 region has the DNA TGTGCCAGCAGCTTAGGGAGTGGGACAGTGAACACTGAAGCTTTCTTT.

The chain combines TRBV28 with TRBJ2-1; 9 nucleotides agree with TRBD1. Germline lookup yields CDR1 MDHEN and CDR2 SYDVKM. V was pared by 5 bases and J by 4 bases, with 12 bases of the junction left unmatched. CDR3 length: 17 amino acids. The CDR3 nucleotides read TGTGCCAGCAGTCTCAACGTAGGACAGGGGAGGTACAATGAGCAGTTCTTC. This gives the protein CASSLNVGQGRYNEQFF.

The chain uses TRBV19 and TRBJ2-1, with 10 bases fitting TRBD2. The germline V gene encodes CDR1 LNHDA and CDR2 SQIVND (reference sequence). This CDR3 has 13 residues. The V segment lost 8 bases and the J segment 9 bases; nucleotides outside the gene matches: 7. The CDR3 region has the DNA TGTGCCAGTGGGGAATTAGCGGGAGGTGAGCAGTTCTTC. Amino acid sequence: CASGELAGGEQFF.

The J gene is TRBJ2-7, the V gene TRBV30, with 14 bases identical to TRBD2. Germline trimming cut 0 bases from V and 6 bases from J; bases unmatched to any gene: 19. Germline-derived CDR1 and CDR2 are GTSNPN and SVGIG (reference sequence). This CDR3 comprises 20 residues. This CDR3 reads CAWSVEGLAGDMVWGGEQYF. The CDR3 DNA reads TGTGCCTGGAGTGTAGAGGGACTAGCGGGAGACATGGTCTGGGGGGGCGAGCAGTACTTC.

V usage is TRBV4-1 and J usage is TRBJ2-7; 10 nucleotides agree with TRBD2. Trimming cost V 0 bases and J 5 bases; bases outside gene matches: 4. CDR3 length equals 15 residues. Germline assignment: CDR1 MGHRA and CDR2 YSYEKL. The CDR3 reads CASSQDPGLADEQYF. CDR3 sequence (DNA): TGCGCCAGCAGCCAAGATCCCGGACTAGCGGACGAGCAGTACTTC.

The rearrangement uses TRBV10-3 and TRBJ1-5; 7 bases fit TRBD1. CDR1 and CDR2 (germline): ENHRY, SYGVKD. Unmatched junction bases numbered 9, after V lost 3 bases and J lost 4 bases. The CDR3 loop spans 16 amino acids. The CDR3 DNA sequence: TGTGCCATCAGTGATCGACAGGGAAGTAGAAATCAGCCCCAGCATTTT. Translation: CAISDRQGSRNQPQHF.

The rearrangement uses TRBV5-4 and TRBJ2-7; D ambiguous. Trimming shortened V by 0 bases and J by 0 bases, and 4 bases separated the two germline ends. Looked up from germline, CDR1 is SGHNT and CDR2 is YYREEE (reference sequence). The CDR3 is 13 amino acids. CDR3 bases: TGTGCCAGCAGCTTGGGTAGCTCCTACGAGCAGTACTTC. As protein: CASSLGSSYEQYF.

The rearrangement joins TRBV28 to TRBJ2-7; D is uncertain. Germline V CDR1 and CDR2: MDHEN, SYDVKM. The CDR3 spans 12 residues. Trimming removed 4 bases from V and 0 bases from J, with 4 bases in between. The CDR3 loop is CASSYSSYEQYF. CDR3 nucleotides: TGTGCCAGCAGTTACAGCTCCTACGAGCAGTACTTC.

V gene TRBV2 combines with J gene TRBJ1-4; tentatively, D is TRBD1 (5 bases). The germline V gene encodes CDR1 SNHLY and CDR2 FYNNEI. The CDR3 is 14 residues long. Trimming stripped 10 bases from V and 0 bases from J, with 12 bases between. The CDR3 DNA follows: TGTGCCACCAGGGAGTATGCAACTAATGAAAAACTGTTTTTT. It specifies CATREYATNEKLFF. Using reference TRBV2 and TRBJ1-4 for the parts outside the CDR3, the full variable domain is EPEVTQTPSHQVTQMGQEVILRCVPISNHLYFYWYRQILGQKVEFLVSFYNNEISEKSEIFDDQFSVERPDGSNFTLKIRSTKLEDSAMYFCATREYATNEKLFFGSGTQLSVL.

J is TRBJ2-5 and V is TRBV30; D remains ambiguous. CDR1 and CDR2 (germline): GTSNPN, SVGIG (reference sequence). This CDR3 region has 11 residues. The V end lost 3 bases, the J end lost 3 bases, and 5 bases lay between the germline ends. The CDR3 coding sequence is TGTGCCTGGAGACGCGAAGAGACCCAGTACTTC. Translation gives CAWRREETQYF.